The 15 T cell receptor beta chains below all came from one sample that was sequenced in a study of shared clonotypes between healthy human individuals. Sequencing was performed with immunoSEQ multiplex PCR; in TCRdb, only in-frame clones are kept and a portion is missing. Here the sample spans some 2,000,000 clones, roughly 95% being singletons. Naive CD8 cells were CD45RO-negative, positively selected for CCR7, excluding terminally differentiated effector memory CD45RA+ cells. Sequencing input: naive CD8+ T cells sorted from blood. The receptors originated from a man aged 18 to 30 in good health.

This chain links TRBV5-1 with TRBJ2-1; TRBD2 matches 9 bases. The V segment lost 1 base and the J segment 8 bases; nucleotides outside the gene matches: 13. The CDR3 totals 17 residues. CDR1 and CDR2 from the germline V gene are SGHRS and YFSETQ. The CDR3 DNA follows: TGCGCCAGCAGCTTGTCCGGGTCTAGCGGGGAGGAGGATGAGCAGTTCTTC. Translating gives CASSLSGSSGEEDEQFF.

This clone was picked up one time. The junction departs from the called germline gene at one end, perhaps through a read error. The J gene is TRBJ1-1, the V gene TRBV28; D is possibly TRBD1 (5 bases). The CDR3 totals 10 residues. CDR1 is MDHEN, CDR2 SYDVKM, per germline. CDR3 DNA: TGTGCCAGCAAGGGGACGGGAGTACTCTTT. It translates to CASKGTGVLF.

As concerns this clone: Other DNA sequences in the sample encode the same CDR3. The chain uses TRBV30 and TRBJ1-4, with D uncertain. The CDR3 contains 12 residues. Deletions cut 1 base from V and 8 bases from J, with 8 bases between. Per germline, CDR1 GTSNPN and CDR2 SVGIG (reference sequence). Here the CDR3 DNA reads TGTGCCTGGAGTGGAGGCGGCGAAAAACTGTTTTTT. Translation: CAWSGGGEKLFF.

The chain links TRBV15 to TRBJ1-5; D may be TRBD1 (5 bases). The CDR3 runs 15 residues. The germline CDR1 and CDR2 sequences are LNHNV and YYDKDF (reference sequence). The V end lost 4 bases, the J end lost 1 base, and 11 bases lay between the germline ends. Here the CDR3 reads CATSIGQGSNQPQHF. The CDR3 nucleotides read TGTGCCACCAGCATCGGACAAGGCAGCAATCAGCCCCAGCATTTT.

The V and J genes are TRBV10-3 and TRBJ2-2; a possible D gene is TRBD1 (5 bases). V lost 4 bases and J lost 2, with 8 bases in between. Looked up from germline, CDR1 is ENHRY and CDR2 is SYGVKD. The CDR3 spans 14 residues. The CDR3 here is CAISGTPNTGELFF. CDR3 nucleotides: TGTGCCATCAGTGGGACACCCAACACCGGGGAGCTGTTTTTT.

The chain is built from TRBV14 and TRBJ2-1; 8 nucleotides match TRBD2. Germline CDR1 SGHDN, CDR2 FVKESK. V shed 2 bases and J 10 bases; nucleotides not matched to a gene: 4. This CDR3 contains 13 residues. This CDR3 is CASSQSTSGEQFF. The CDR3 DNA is TGTGCCAGCAGCCAATCCACTAGCGGCGAGCAGTTCTTC.

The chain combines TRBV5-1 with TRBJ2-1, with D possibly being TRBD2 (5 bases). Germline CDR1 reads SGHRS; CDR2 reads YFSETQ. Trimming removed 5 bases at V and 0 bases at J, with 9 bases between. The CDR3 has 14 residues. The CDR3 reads CASSSVSSYNEQFF. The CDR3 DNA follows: TGCGCCAGCAGTAGCGTTAGCTCCTACAATGAGCAGTTCTTC.

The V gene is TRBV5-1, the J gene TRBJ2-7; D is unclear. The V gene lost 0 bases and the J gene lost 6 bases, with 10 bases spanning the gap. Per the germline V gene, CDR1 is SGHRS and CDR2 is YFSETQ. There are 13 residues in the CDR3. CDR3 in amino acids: CASSLAPRSEQYF. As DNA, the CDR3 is TGCGCCAGCAGCTTGGCCCCCAGGAGCGAGCAGTACTTC.

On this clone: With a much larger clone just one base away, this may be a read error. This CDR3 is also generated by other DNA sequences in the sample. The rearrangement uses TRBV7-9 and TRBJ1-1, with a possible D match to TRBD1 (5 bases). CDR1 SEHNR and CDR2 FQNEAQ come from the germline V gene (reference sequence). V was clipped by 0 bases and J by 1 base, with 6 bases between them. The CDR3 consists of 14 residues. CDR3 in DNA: TGTGCCAGCAGCTTAGCGGGGGAGAACACTGAAGCTTTCTTT. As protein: CASSLAGENTEAFF.

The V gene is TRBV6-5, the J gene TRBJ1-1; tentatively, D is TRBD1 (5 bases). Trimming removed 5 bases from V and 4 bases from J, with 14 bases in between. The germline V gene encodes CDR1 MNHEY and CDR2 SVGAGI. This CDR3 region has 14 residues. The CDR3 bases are TGTGCCAGCAGTCACCAGGGCGGTGGCACTGAAGCTTTCTTT. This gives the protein CASSHQGGGTEAFF.

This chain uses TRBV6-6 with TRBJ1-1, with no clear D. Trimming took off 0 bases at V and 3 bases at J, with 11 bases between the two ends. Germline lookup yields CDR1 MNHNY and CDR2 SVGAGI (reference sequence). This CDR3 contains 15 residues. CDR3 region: CASSYSSGLDTEAFF. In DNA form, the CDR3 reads TGTGCCAGCAGTTACTCGAGTGGGCTAGACACTGAAGCTTTCTTT.

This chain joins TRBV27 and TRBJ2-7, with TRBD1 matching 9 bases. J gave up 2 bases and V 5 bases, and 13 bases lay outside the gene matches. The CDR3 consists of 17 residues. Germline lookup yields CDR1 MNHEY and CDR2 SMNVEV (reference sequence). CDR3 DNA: TGTGCCAGCAGTCCTGAACCCTCCGGGACAGGGACCTACGAGCAGTACTTC. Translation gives CASSPEPSGTGTYEQYF.

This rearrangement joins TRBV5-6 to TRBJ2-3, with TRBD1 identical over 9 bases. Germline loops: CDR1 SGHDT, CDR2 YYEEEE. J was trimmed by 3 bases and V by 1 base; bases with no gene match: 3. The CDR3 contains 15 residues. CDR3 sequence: CASSLWTGVTDTQYF. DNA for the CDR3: TGTGCCAGCAGCTTGTGGACAGGGGTGACAGATACGCAGTATTTT.

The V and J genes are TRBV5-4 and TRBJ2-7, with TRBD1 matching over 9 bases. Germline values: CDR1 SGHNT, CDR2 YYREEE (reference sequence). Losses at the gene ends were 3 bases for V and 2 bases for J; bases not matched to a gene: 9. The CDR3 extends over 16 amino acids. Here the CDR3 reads CASSWYRDRDTYEQYF. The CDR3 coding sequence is TGTGCCAGCAGCTGGTACCGGGACAGGGACACCTACGAGCAGTACTTC.

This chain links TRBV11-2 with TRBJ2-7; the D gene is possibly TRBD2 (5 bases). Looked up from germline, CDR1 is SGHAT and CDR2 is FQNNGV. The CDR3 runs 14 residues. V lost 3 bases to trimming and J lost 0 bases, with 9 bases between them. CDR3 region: CASSLEADSYEQYF. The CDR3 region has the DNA TGTGCCAGCAGCTTGGAAGCGGACTCCTACGAGCAGTACTTC.